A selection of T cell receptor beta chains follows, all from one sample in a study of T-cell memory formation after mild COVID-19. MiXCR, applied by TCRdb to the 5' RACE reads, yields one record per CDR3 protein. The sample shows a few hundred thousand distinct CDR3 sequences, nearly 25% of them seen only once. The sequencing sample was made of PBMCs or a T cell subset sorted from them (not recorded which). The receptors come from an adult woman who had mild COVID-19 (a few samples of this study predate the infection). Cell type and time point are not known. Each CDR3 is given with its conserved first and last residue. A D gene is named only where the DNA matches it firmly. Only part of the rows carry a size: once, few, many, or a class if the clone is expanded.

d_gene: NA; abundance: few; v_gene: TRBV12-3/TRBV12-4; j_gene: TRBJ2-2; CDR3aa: CASSQGVGPWVGELFF; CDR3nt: TGTGCCAGCAGTCAAGGGGTCGGACCGTGGGTCGGGGAGCTGTTTTTT
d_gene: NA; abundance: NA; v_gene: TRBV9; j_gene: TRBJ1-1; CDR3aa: CASSDQEDTEAFF; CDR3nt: TGTGCCAGCAGCGACCAGGAGGACACTGAAGCTTTCTTT
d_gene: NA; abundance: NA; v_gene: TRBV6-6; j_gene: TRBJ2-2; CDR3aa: CASSLQSGASNTGELFF; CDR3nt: TGTGCCAGCAGTTTACAAAGTGGCGCCTCGAACACCGGGGAGCTGTTTTTT
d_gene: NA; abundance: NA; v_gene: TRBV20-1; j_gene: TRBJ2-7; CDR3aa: CSASFRHSEQYF; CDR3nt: TGCAGTGCTAGTTTCAGACATAGCGAGCAGTACTTC
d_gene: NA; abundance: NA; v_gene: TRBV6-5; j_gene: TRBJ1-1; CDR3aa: CASSYGRTGNTEAFF; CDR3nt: TGTGCCAGCAGTTACGGTCGAACGGGGAACACTGAAGCTTTCTTT
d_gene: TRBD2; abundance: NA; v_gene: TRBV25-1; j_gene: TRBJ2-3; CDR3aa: CASTQGLAGGRCTDTQYF; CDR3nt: TGTGCCAGCACCCAAGGACTAGCGGGGGGGCGTTGCACAGATACGCAGTATTTT
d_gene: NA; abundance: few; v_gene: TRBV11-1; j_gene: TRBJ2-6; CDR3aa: CASNRSPGANVLTF; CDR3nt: TGTGCCAGCAACCGATCCCCCGGCGCCAACGTCCTGACTTTC
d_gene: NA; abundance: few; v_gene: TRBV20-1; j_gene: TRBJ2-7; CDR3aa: CSVNQIAVSYEQYF; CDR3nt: TGCAGTGTTAACCAAATAGCGGTCTCCTACGAGCAGTACTTC
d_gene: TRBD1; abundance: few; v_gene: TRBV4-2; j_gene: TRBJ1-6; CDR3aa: CASSRGTGDNSPLHF; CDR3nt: TGTGCCAGCAGCCGGGGGACAGGGGATAATTCACCCCTCCACTTT
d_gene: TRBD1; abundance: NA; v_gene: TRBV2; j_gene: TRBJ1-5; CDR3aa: CATGGVGNQPQHF; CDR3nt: TGTGCCACAGGGGGAGTTGGCAATCAGCCCCAGCATTTT
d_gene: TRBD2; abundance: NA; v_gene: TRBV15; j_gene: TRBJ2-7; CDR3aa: CATSSSGRAYEQYF; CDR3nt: TGTGCCACCAGCAGTAGCGGGAGGGCCTACGAGCAGTACTTC
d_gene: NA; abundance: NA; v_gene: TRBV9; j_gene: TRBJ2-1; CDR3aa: CASSVGSAAHEQFF; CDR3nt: TGTGCCAGCAGCGTAGGCTCGGCCGCCCATGAGCAGTTCTTC
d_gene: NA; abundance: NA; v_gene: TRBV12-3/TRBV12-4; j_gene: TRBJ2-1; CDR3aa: CASSLEIRTGNEQFF; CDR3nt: TGTGCCAGCAGTTTAGAGATCCGTACGGGCAATGAGCAGTTCTTC
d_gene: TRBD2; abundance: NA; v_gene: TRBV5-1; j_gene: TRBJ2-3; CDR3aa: CATTVAGGSTDTQYF; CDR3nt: TGCGCCACCACAGTAGCGGGCGGTAGCACAGATACGCAGTATTTT
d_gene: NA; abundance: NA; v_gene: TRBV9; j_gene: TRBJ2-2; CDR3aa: CASSVDHGSRAGELFF; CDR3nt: TGTGCCAGCAGCGTAGATCACGGATCCCGGGCCGGGGAGCTGTTTTTT
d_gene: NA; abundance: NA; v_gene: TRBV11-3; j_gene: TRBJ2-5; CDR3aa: CASSLVSAVQETQYF; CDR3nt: TGTGCCAGCAGCTTAGTCTCGGCTGTCCAAGAGACCCAGTACTTC
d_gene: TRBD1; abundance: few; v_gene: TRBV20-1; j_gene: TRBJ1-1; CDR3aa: CSAPTPTGRYTEAFF; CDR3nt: TGCAGTGCCCCTACCCCGACAGGGAGGTACACTGAAGCTTTCTTT
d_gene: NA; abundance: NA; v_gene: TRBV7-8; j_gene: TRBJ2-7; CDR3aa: CASSPIRQAHEQYF; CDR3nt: TGTGCCAGCAGCCCAATTCGGCAGGCTCACGAGCAGTACTTC
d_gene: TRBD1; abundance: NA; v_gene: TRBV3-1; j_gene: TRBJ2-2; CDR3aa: CASSRRIGTGSTGELFF; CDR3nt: TGTGCCAGCAGCCGTAGAATCGGGACAGGGTCGACCGGGGAGCTGTTTTTT
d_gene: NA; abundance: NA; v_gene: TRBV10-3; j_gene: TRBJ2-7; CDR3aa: CAISDGSYEQYF; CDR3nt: TGTGCCATCAGTGACGGCTCCTACGAGCAGTACTTC
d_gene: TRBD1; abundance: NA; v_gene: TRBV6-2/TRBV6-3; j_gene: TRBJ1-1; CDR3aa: CASRPNRGRTEAFF; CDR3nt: TGTGCCAGCAGACCGAACAGGGGGCGCACTGAAGCTTTCTTT
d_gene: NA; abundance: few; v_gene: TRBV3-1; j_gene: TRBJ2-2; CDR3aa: CASSQRTGFGELFF; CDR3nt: TGTGCCAGCAGCCAACGAACAGGGTTCGGGGAGCTGTTTTTT
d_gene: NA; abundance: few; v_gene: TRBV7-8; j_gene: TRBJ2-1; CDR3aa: CASSLRDTIYNEQFF; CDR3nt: TGTGCCAGCAGCTTACGGGACACGATTTACAATGAGCAGTTCTTC
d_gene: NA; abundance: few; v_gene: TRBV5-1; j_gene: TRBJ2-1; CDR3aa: CASSLAVLDEQFF; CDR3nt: TGCGCCAGCAGCTTGGCTGTTCTTGATGAGCAGTTCTTC
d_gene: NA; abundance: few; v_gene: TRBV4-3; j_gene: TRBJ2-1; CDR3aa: CASSQARKGGNEQFF; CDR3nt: TGCGCCAGCAGCCAAGCTCGAAAGGGGGGCAATGAGCAGTTCTTC
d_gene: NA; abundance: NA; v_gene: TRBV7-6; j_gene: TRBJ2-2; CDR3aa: CASSLEYRVLKNTGELFF; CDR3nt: TGTGCCAGCAGCTTAGAATACAGGGTTCTTAAGAACACCGGGGAGCTGTTTTTT
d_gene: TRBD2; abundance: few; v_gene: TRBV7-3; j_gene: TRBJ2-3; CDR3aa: CASSRQGLAALGTQYF; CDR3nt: TGTGCCAGCAGCCGGCAGGGACTAGCGGCCCTGGGTACGCAGTATTTT
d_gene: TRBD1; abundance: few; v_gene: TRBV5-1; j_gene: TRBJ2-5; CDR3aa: CASSKTGEETQYF; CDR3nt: TGCGCCAGCAGCAAAACAGGGGAAGAGACCCAGTACTTC
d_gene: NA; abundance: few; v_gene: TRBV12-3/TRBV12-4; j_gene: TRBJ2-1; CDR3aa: CASSTGPWDNEQFF; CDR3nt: TGTGCCAGCAGTACCGGGCCGTGGGACAATGAGCAGTTCTTC
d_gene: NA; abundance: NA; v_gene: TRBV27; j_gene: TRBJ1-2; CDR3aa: CASSWGGPGGYGYTF; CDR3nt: TGTGCCAGCAGCTGGGGAGGTCCCGGCGGCTATGGCTACACCTTC
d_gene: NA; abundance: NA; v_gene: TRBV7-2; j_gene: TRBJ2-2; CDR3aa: CASSLYLQYTGELFF; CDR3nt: TGTGCCAGCAGCCTATACTTACAGTACACCGGGGAGCTGTTTTTT
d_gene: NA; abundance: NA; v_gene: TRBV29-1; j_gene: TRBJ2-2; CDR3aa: CSVSRGSGELFF; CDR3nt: TGCAGCGTGAGCAGGGGTAGCGGGGAGCTGTTTTTT
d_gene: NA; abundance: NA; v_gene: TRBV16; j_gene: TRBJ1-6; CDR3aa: CASSLDGRNSPLHF; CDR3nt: TGTGCCAGCAGCCTGGACGGCCGTAATTCACCCCTCCACTTT
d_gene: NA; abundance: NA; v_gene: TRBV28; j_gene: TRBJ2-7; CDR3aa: CASSEPGSEQYF; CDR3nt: TGTGCCAGCAGTGAACCAGGGTCCGAGCAGTACTTC
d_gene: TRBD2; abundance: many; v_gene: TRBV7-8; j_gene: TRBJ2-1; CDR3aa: CASSLRPLAGAYNEQFF; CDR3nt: TGTGCCAGCAGCTTAAGACCACTAGCGGGAGCATACAATGAGCAGTTCTTC
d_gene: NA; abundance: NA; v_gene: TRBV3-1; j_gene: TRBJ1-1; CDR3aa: CASSQLNEAFF; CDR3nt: TGTGCCAGCAGCCAACTCAATGAAGCTTTCTTT
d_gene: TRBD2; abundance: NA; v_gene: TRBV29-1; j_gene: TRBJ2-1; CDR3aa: CSVGASGDREQFF; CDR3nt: TGCAGCGTTGGGGCTAGCGGGGACCGGGAGCAGTTCTTC
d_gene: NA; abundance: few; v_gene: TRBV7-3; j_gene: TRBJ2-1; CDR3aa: CASSHTGQPPLF; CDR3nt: TGTGCCAGCAGTCATACAGGGCAGCCCCCTCTCTTC
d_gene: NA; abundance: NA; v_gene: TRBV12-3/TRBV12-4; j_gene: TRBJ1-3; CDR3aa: CASSLAPAPFIYF; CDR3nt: TGTGCCAGCAGTTTAGCCCCAGCGCCCTTCATATATTTT
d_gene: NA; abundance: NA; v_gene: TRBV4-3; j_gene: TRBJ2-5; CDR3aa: CASSQGDSRETQYF; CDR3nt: TGCGCCAGCAGCCAGGGGGACTCCAGGGAGACCCAGTACTTC
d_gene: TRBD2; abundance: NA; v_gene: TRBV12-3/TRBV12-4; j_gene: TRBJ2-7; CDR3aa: CASSSGLAGETYEQYF; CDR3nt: TGTGCCAGCAGTTCGGGCCTAGCGGGGGAGACCTACGAGCAGTACTTC
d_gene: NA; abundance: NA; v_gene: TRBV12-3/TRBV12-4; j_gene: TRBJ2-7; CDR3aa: CASSPWAGVYEQYF; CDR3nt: TGTGCCAGCAGCCCCTGGGCGGGCGTCTACGAGCAGTACTTC
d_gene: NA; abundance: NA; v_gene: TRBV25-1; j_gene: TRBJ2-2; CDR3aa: CASRSDSANTGELFF; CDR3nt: TGTGCCAGCAGATCGGACAGCGCGAACACCGGGGAGCTGTTTTTT
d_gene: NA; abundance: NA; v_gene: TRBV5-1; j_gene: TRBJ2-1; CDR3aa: CATSRGGVPLNEQFF; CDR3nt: TGCGCTACCAGCCGTGGAGGGGTCCCCCTCAATGAGCAGTTCTTC
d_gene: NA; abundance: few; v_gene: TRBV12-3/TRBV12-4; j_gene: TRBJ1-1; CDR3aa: CASSLELGARTEAFF; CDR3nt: TGTGCCAGCAGTTTAGAATTAGGGGCACGCACTGAAGCTTTCTTT
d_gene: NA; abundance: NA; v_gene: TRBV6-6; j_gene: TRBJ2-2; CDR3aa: CASRPSRGSNTGELFF; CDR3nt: TGTGCCAGCAGACCAAGCCGGGGGTCGAACACCGGGGAGCTGTTTTTT
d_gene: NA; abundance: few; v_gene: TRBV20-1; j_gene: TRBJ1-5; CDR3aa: CSARDLARSNQPQHF; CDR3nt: TGCAGTGCTAGAGATCTCGCTCGGAGCAATCAGCCCCAGCATTTT
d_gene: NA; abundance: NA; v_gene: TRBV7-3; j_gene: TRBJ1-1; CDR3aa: CASSLTRGPNTEAFF; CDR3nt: TGTGCCAGCAGCTTAACCAGGGGACCGAACACTGAAGCTTTCTTT
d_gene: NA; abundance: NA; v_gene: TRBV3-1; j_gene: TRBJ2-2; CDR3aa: CASTRGGSGAGELFF; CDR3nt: TGTGCCAGCACCAGGGGTGGGAGCGGCGCCGGGGAGCTGTTTTTT
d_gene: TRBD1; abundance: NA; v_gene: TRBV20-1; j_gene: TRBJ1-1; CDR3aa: CSARQGGPNTEAFF; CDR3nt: TGCAGTGCTCGACAGGGGGGGCCGAACACTGAAGCTTTCTTT
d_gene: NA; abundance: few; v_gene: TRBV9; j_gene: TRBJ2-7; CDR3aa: CASSVGPGGDEQYF; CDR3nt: TGTGCCAGCAGCGTAGGTCCCGGGGGCGACGAGCAGTACTTC
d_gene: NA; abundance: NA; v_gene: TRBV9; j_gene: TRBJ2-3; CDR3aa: CASTRTEDTQYF; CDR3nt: TGTGCCAGCACCCGGACAGAAGATACGCAGTATTTT
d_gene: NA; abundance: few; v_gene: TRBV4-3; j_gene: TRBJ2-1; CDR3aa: CASSQDWEQGSYNEQFF; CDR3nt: TGCGCCAGCAGCCAAGATTGGGAACAGGGTTCCTACAATGAGCAGTTCTTC
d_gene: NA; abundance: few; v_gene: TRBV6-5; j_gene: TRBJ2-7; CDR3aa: CASTQESSMLYEQYF; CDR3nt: TGTGCCAGCACCCAAGAGTCATCCATGCTCTACGAGCAGTACTTC